These 21 T cell receptor beta chains share one sample of origin, sequenced in a study of blood T cell repertoires in COVID-19. Generated by immunoSEQ multiplex PCR, the TCRdb table keeps only in-frame clones and is missing some. The sample has under 400,000 clones; 88% are singletons. Sequenced sample: peripheral blood. These receptors were collected from a woman in her twenties or thirties with COVID-19, enrolled during active disease.

The V gene is TRBV20-1, the J gene TRBJ2-5; no reliable D call. Germline V lookup: CDR1 DFQATT, CDR2 SNEGSKA (reference sequence). CDR3 length equals 11 residues. Between the trimmed V and J ends, which lost 5 bases and 0 bases, there was a span of 4 bases. In DNA, the CDR3 is TGCAGTGCTGAGTACCAAGAGACCCAGTACTTC. It specifies CSAEYQETQYF.

V usage is TRBV5-6 and J usage is TRBJ2-7; TRBD1 is a possible D gene (5 bases). Trimming removed 4 bases from V and 6 bases from J, with 20 bases in between. Germline V gives CDR1 SGHDT, CDR2 YYEEEE. CDR3 size: 15 residues. This CDR3 is CASSLQDTAAGEQYF. DNA for the CDR3: TGTGCCAGCAGCCTACAGGATACGGCTGCCGGCGAGCAGTACTTC.

Only one count was recorded for this clone. This chain uses TRBV5-1 with TRBJ2-2; D gene ambiguous. Germline loops: CDR1 SGHRS, CDR2 YFSETQ. Between the trimmed V and J ends, which lost 5 bases and 3 bases, there was a span of 14 bases. The CDR3 covers 15 residues. The chain's CDR3 is CASRKAGWDTGELFF. In DNA, the CDR3 is TGCGCCAGCAGAAAAGCAGGATGGGACACCGGGGAGCTGTTTTTT.

The rearrangement links TRBV14 to TRBJ1-2; possibly TRBD1 for D (5 bases). V lost 4 bases and J 4 bases, leaving 13 bases between the germline ends. CDR3 length: 14 residues. CDR1 is SGHDN and CDR2 is FVKESK in the germline V gene. CDR3 sequence (DNA): TGTGCCAGCAGCCGGACAAGCGCTTTCTATGGCTACACCTTC. Translated, it gives CASSRTSAFYGYTF. Complete variable domain (other parts from reference TRBV14 and TRBJ1-2): EAGVTQFPSHSVIEKGQTVTLRCDPISGHDNLYWYRRVMGKEIKFLLHFVKESKQDESGMPNNRFLAERTGGTYSTLKVQPAELEDSGVYFCASSRTSAFYGYTFGSGTRLTVV.

The chain is built from TRBV28 and TRBJ1-5; D remains ambiguous. Trimming stripped 5 bases from V and 0 bases from J, with 5 bases between. The germline gives CDR1 MDHEN, CDR2 SYDVKM. The CDR3 runs to 13 residues. CDR3 DNA sequence: TGTGCCAGCAGTCCCATTAGCAATCAGCCCCAGCATTTT. Translation: CASSPISNQPQHF.

This chain links TRBV6-5 with TRBJ2-1, with 9 bases matching TRBD1. This CDR3 spans 15 amino acids. CDR1 and CDR2 from the germline V gene are MNHEY and SVGAGI. The J segment lost 14 bases and the V segment lost 2 bases, leaving 13 bases of the junction unmatched. As DNA, the CDR3 is TGTGCCAGCAGTTACACGGGACAGGGAAGGAGTATAGAGTTCTTC. This codes for CASSYTGQGRSIEFF.

The genes are TRBV2 and TRBJ2-5, with 10 bases identical to TRBD1. V lost 1 base and J lost 5; bases outside the gene matches: 13. The CDR3 covers 18 residues. Germline CDR1 is SNHLY and CDR2 is FYNNEI. The CDR3 nucleotides are TGTGCCAGCAGTGAAGAGCTTGCACGGGACAGGGGATGGGAGACCCAGTACTTC. Its translation is CASSEELARDRGWETQYF.

The rearrangement links TRBV5-1 to TRBJ1-1; 8 bases map to TRBD1. The J segment lost 6 bases and the V segment lost 0 bases, leaving 4 bases of the junction unmatched. Germline CDR1 is SGHRS and CDR2 is YFSETQ. CDR3 size: 14 residues. The CDR3 loop reads CASSLARGHAEAFF. The CDR3 DNA sequence: TGCGCCAGCAGCTTGGCCAGGGGGCACGCTGAAGCTTTCTTT.

The chain carries TRBV19 and TRBJ1-1, with D possibly TRBD1 on 5 matching bases. The germline V gene encodes CDR1 LNHDA and CDR2 SQIVND (reference sequence). The CDR3 runs to 14 residues. The germline V and J ends were trimmed by 2 bases and 4 bases, with 11 bases remaining between them. CDR3 loop: CASSIMGGATEAFF. The CDR3 region has the DNA TGTGCCAGTAGTATAATGGGGGGAGCCACTGAAGCTTTCTTT.

This chain joins TRBV5-1 and TRBJ2-6; possibly TRBD1 for D (6 bases). V dropped 0 bases and J dropped 0 bases, with 16 bases sitting between them. Germline V gene lookup returns CDR1 SGHRS and CDR2 YFSETQ. There are 19 residues in the CDR3. The CDR3 spells CASSLEGNRDVSGANVLTF. As DNA, the CDR3 is TGCGCCAGCAGCTTGGAGGGGAACAGGGATGTCTCTGGGGCCAACGTCCTGACTTTC.

V usage is TRBV3-1 (or the pseudogene TRBV3-2) and J usage is TRBJ1-1; 7 bases fit TRBD1. The germline V gene has CDR1 LGHDT and CDR2 YNNKEL (reference sequence). This CDR3 is built from 14 residues. The V segment lost 3 bases and the J segment 1 base; nucleotides outside the gene matches: 2. The CDR3 spells CASSQRTGNTEAFF. The CDR3, as DNA: TGTGCCAGCAGCCAGAGGACAGGGAACACTGAAGCTTTCTTT.

A single count supports this clone. J is TRBJ1-5 and V is TRBV27; 8 nucleotides align to TRBD1. The CDR3 length is 16 residues. Looked up from germline, CDR1 is MNHEY and CDR2 is SMNVEV (reference sequence). J gave up 5 bases and V 1 base, and 7 bases lay outside the gene matches. For the CDR3, the DNA is TGTGCCAGCAGTTTATACGGGACAGGCACTGATCAGCCCCAGCATTTT. This translates into CASSLYGTGTDQPQHF.

This chain connects TRBV19 to TRBJ2-7, with D possibly matching TRBD2 (5 bases). CDR3 length: 14 amino acids. Trimming shortened V by 1 base and J by 4 bases, and 11 bases separated the two germline ends. The germline V gene encodes CDR1 LNHDA and CDR2 SQIVND (reference sequence). As DNA, the CDR3 is TGTGCCAGTAGTATAGGGGGAGAAGGGTACGAGCAGTACTTC. Protein sequence: CASSIGGEGYEQYF.

The V and J genes are TRBV19 and TRBJ1-2; perhaps TRBD1 as D (6 bases). This CDR3 contains 14 residues. Germline V gene sequence: CDR1 LNHDA, CDR2 SQIVND (reference sequence). With 5 bases removed from V and 8 bases from J, the gap between germline ends came to 18 bases. DNA of the CDR3: TGTGCCAGTAGTCCCCTTGAGGGGGTCGGAGGCTACACCTTC. Encoded protein: CASSPLEGVGGYTF.

V and J are TRBV29-1 and TRBJ1-2, with D possibly being TRBD1 (6 bases). The V and J ends lost 3 bases and 7 bases respectively, with 18 bases between them. Germline assignment: CDR1 SQVTM and CDR2 ANQGSEA. The CDR3 is 14 amino acids. The CDR3 region is CSVDGVRGSGGYTF. For the CDR3, the DNA is TGCAGCGTTGACGGCGTCAGGGGAAGTGGTGGCTACACCTTC.

As to this clone: This sample also contains other DNA sequences that code for the same CDR3. This chain connects TRBV5-6 to TRBJ1-1; D is ambiguous. The CDR3 extends over 12 amino acids. Germline assignment: CDR1 SGHDT and CDR2 YYEEEE. V was clipped by 5 bases and J by 5 bases, with 10 bases between them. The CDR3 DNA sequence: TGTGCCAGCAGTATCTATCGTACTGAAGCTTTCTTT. It yields the protein CASSIYRTEAFF. Variable domain in full (rest from reference TRBV5-6 and TRBJ1-1): DAGVTQSPTHLIKTRGQQVTLRCSPKSGHDTVSWYQQALGQGPQFIFQYYEEEERQRGNFPDRFSGHQFPNYSSELNVNALLLGDSALYLCASSIYRTEAFFGQGTRLTVV.

This clone was picked up one time. The gene calls are TRBV7-9 and TRBJ2-2, with TRBD1 as a possible D gene (8 bases). Germline V gene lookup returns CDR1 SEHNR and CDR2 FQNEAQ (reference sequence). V was pared by 5 bases and J by 2 bases, with 27 bases between. There are 20 residues in the CDR3. CDR3 DNA: TGTGCCAGCAGCAAAACCAACAGGGGGGGAACCTACGATAACACCGGGGAGCTGTTTTTT. It yields the protein CASSKTNRGGTYDNTGELFF.

The chain links TRBV24-1 to TRBJ1-5; TRBD1 is a possible D gene (6 bases). The CDR3 covers 14 residues. Deletions cut 7 bases from V and 6 bases from J, with 15 bases between. Germline values: CDR1 KGHDR, CDR2 SFDVKD. The CDR3 reads CATSQQGSGQPQHF. The CDR3 DNA reads TGTGCCACCAGCCAACAGGGTTCAGGTCAGCCCCAGCATTTT.

The chain combines TRBV5-5 with TRBJ2-7, with D possibly being TRBD2 (7 bases). The ends were cut back, 6 bases at V and 0 bases at J, with 19 bases in the middle. The CDR3 is made up of 16 amino acids. Germline CDR1 is SGHKS and CDR2 is YYEKEE (reference sequence). The CDR3 coding sequence is TGTGCCAGCACCTATGGGGGGGCCTTCTTCTCCTACGAGCAGTACTTC. Translating it yields CASTYGGAFFSYEQYF.

This clone was observed once. This rearrangement joins TRBV11-2 to TRBJ2-5; 8 nucleotides align to TRBD2. The junction had 6 bases not matched to a gene; V was cut back by 1 base and J by 2 bases. CDR1 SGHAT and CDR2 FQNNGV come from the germline V gene. There are 16 residues in the CDR3. CDR3 in amino acids: CASSLGPSGSQETQYF. CDR3 nucleotides: TGTGCCAGCAGCTTAGGTCCTAGCGGGTCACAAGAGACCCAGTACTTC.

The chain has TRBV5-5 and TRBJ2-4, with TRBD2 matching over 11 bases. This CDR3 comprises 15 residues. Per germline, CDR1 SGHKS and CDR2 YYEKEE (reference sequence). Losses at the gene ends were 0 bases for V and 12 bases for J; bases not matched to a gene: 8. The CDR3 sequence: CASSLGRASGGSQYF. CDR3 nucleotide sequence: TGTGCCAGCAGCTTGGGAAGAGCTAGCGGGGGGTCTCAGTACTTC. The whole variable domain, filled in from reference TRBV5-5 and TRBJ2-4, reads DAGVTQSPTHLIKTRGQQVTLRCSPISGHKSVSWYQQVLGQGPQFIFQYYEKEERGRGNFPDRFSARQFPNYSSELNVNALLLGDSALYLCASSLGRASGGSQYFGAGTRLSVL.